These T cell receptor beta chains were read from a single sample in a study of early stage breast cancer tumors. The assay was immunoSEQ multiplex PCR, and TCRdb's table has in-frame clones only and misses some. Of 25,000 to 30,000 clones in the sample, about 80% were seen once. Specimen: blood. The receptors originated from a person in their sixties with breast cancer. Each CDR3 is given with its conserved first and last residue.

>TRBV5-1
CATSQTGWDEKLFF
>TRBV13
CASSRTGVELFF
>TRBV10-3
CAIRNGTSSTGELFF
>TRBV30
CAWKAGADTGELFF
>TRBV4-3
CASSQERGRTKYF
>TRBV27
CASKTTGSTDTQYF
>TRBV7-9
CASSLALGALYNEQFF
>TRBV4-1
CASSQELLAGEQFF
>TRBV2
CASSPSGYGYTF
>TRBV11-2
CASSRRTGGYEQYF
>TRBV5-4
CASSLSPRGELFF
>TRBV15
CATSRDLGSGNTGELFF
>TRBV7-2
CASSLEGRTEAFF
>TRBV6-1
CASSDGRGDTEAFF
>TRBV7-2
CASSRTSGDTEQYF
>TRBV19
CASSPIVGTGVLTGELFF
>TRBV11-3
CASSLSMEHEQFF
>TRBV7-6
CASSRWDRGETQYF
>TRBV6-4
CASSGGPGQPQHF
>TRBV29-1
CSVGRPAEDTQYF
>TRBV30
CAWSLKQGAGEQYF
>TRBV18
CASSPTSGSSDEQFF
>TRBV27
CASSSLDPGSRTF
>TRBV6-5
CASSYSSSGRPDTQYF
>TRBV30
CAWSPRQRLGADTQYF
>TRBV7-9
CASSLSVLAGNGGELFF
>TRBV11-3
CASSFTREGPEDTQYF
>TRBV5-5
CASSFLPGGFRGYTF
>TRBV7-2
CASSLQQGFYEQYF
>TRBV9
CASSPQGDHSYEQYF
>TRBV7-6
CASSSWTGVEKLFF
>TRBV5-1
CASSFLAGGSYEQYF
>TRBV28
CASSGQSKNIQYF
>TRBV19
CASTFTGTGGPANEQYF
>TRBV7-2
CASSLGKALSGNTIYF
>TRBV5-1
CASSLETGGFTEAFF
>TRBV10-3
CATSSSGKNTGELFF
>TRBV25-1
CASSVGGSNTGELFF
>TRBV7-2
CASSSTSPSLFF
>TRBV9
CASSPRQVGNYGYTF
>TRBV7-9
CASSFTGGGNQPQHF
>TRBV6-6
CASSWEQGKLLF
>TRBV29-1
CSVTGVTDTQYF
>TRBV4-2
CASSPSGGTNTGELFF
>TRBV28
CASSSPYPGSGGTYEQYF
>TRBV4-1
CASSEVDGNEQFF
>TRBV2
CASYTGHSYEQYF
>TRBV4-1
CASSQDGGHTDTQYF
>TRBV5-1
CASSWGDTEGNQPQHF